A single sample gave rise to the 31 T cell receptor beta chains below, sequenced in a study of identical twins. TCRdb ran MiXCR on the 5' RACE reads and lists one entry per CDR3 protein. The sample lists 400,000 to 500,000 distinct CDR3 sequences, over 11% seen once, with about 0.97% in the top ten. These records were also assigned to another study, of yellow fever vaccine responses in identical twins.

Sequenced material: CD4+ T cells sorted from blood. The receptors here all came from a young woman in good health.

This clonotype has a single count. The chain carries TRBV12-3 or TRBV12-4 and TRBJ2-3; D call uncertain. This CDR3 has 17 amino acids. The V end was cut by 5 bases, the J end by 0 bases, with 18 bases between. This CDR3 is CASSPHVNPASTDTQYF. The DNA for the CDR3 is TGTGCCAGCAGTCCCCACGTCAATCCCGCTAGCACAGATACGCAGTATTTT.

The sample holds a few counts of this clonotype. The J gene is TRBJ2-5, the V gene TRBV20-1, with TRBD1 matching over 7 bases. The CDR3 sequence is 11 residues long. Germline V gene sequence: CDR1 DFQATT, CDR2 SNEGSKA (reference sequence). The CDR3 DNA sequence: TGCAGCACAGGGGAAAAAGAGACCCAGTACTTC. Translation: CSTGEKETQYF.

The chain is built from TRBV20-1 and TRBJ2-4, with D unclear. Germline-derived CDR1 and CDR2 are DFQATT and SNEGSKA (reference sequence). The CDR3 extends over 14 amino acids. V dropped 5 bases and J dropped 0 bases, with 11 bases sitting between them. The CDR3 protein is CSAPVTLAKNIQYF. The CDR3 nucleotides are TGCAGTGCTCCCGTTACTCTAGCCAAAAACATTCAGTACTTC.

This clonotype was seen only a few times. The chain combines TRBV7-9 with TRBJ2-7, with 7 bases matching TRBD2. Germline trimming cut 3 bases from V and 7 bases from J; bases unmatched to any gene: 9. Looked up from germline, CDR1 is SEHNR and CDR2 is FQNEAQ (reference sequence). The CDR3 totals 14 residues. The CDR3 reads CASSFSGKPREQYF. DNA for the CDR3: TGTGCCAGCAGCTTCAGCGGGAAGCCTCGAGAGCAGTACTTC.

The sample holds many counts of this clonotype. The chain combines TRBV20-1 with TRBJ2-1; TRBD2 matches 7 bases. The V gene's germline CDR1 is DFQATT and CDR2 SNEGSKA (reference sequence). The CDR3 length is 13 residues. The DNA of the CDR3 is TGCACCACTCAAGGGATGCGGGAGTATGAGCAGTTCTTC. This sequence encodes CTTQGMREYEQFF.

This clonotype came up many times. The chain couples TRBV5-1 to TRBJ1-1; maybe TRBD1 (5 bases). CDR3 length: 14 residues. The germline CDR1 and CDR2 sequences are SGHRS and YFSETQ. The ends were cut back, 1 base at V and 1 base at J, with 8 bases in the middle. The CDR3: CASSLTGSNTEAFF. CDR3 DNA: TGCGCCAGCAGCTTGACAGGTTCGAACACTGAAGCTTTCTTT.

This clonotype was seen a few times. The chain recombines TRBV29-1 with TRBJ2-1; D gene uncertain. The germline V gene encodes CDR1 SQVTM and CDR2 ANQGSEA. The length of the CDR3 is 15 residues. V lost 5 bases and J 0 bases, leaving 14 bases between the germline ends. The DNA of the CDR3 is TGCAGCGTTTGCGGCGGAACGAGCTCCTACAATGAGCAGTTCTTC. The encoded protein is CSVCGGTSSYNEQFF.

This clonotype was detected only a few times. The chain combines TRBV2 with TRBJ1-6; D may be TRBD1 (5 bases). In germline, CDR1 is SNHLY, CDR2 FYNNEI. The CDR3 consists of 14 residues. The ends were cut back, 7 bases at V and 6 bases at J, with 13 bases in the middle. The CDR3: CASKPGTLNSPLHF. CDR3 bases: TGTGCCAGCAAACCCGGGACTCTTAATTCACCCCTCCACTTT.

This rearrangement joins TRBV27 to TRBJ2-1; 7 nucleotides line up with TRBD2. In germline, CDR1 is MNHEY, CDR2 SMNVEV (reference sequence). The CDR3 consists of 19 residues. Losses at the gene ends were 4 bases for V and 7 bases for J; bases not matched to a gene: 22. The CDR3 region is CASSYPLRAGRDAGNEQFF. Written as DNA, the CDR3 is TGTGCCAGCAGTTACCCCCTGAGGGCGGGGAGGGACGCGGGGAATGAGCAGTTCTTC.

The chain links TRBV3-2 to TRBJ2-3. TRBV3-2 is designated a pseudogene. This CDR3 region has 15 residues. CDR3 residues: CASSLRPGSTDTQYF. The DNA of the CDR3 is TGTGCCTCCAGCCTCAGACCTGGGAGCACAGATACGCAGTATTTT.

The chain joins TRBV11-3 to TRBJ2-1; tentative D call: TRBD1 (6 bases). The CDR3 is 15 amino acids. Germline CDR1 SGHNT, CDR2 YENEEA. V was cut by 2 bases and J by 6 bases, with 14 bases left in between. For the CDR3, the DNA is TGTGCCAGCAGCTTATTTGAGGGGGAAGGCAATGAGCAGTTCTTC. Amino acid sequence: CASSLFEGEGNEQFF.

This clonotype was found a few times. V gene TRBV25-1 combines with J gene TRBJ1-3; 9 nucleotides agree with TRBD1. This CDR3 contains 16 residues. Germline-derived CDR1 and CDR2 are MGHDK and SYGVNS. J lost 0 bases, V lost 3 bases, and 3 bases had no gene match. The CDR3 nucleotides read TGTGCCAGCAGTGAGACGACAGGGGGCTCTGGAAACACCATATATTTT. Translating it yields CASSETTGGSGNTIYF.

This clonotype was found a few times. The V gene is TRBV10-3, the J gene TRBJ2-2; D uncertain. There are 12 residues in the CDR3. Looked up from germline, CDR1 is ENHRY and CDR2 is SYGVKD. Trimming shortened V by 8 bases and J by 1 base, and 5 bases separated the two germline ends. The CDR3 sequence is CAIRRNTGELFF. The CDR3 region has the DNA TGTGCCATCCGGCGGAACACCGGGGAGCTGTTTTTT.

Ten or more counts support this clonotype. V usage is TRBV29-1 and J usage is TRBJ1-4, with 7 bases that match TRBD1. Trimming removed 6 bases from V and 7 bases from J; junction bases left unmatched: 8. The CDR3 totals 13 residues. Germline values: CDR1 SQVTM, CDR2 ANQGSEA. The CDR3 reads CSVTGEDGEKLFF. CDR3 nucleotide sequence: TGCAGCGTCACAGGGGAAGACGGTGAAAAACTGTTTTTT.

This clonotype was picked up a small number of times. The rearrangement links TRBV29-1 to TRBJ2-1; 7 bases line up with TRBD2. Looked up from germline, CDR1 is SQVTM and CDR2 is ANQGSEA. V lost 3 bases, J lost 5 bases, and 4 bases stayed unmatched. The CDR3 extends over 13 amino acids. The CDR3 sequence is CSVDAAGHNEQFF. The CDR3 DNA reads TGCAGCGTTGATGCAGCGGGACACAATGAGCAGTTCTTC.

Comment on this clonotype: One end of the junction fails to match germline, which may point to a read error. The chain links TRBV7-7 to TRBJ2-3; TRBD2 aligns across 8 bases. The germline CDR1 and CDR2 sequences are SSHAT and FNYEAQ (reference sequence). The CDR3 contains 16 residues. The CDR3 bases are TGTGCTAGCAGCTTAGGTGCGGGGGGCACCACAGATACGCAGTATTTT. Encoded protein: CASSLGAGGTTDTQYF.

This clonotype was detected a few times. The chain joins TRBV3-1 to TRBJ1-3; D is uncertain. CDR3 length: 12 amino acids. CDR1 LGHDT and CDR2 YNNKEL come from the germline V gene (reference sequence). Trimming took off 4 bases at V and 3 bases at J, with 4 bases between the two ends. This chain's CDR3 is CASSPIGNTIYF. CDR3 nucleotides: TGTGCCAGCAGCCCGATTGGAAACACCATATATTTT.

This clonotype has at least ten counts. The V call is TRBV7-9, the J call TRBJ2-1; D assignment may be TRBD1 or TRBD2 (5 bases each). V gave up 7 bases and J gave up 5 bases, with 18 bases separating them. Germline V gene sequence: CDR1 SEHNR, CDR2 FQNEAQ (reference sequence). This CDR3 spans 15 amino acids. CDR3 in amino acids: CASTQFRDGNNEQFF. The CDR3 region has the DNA TGTGCCAGCACCCAGTTCCGGGACGGGAACAATGAGCAGTTCTTC.

This clonotype was counted ten times or more. This chain joins TRBV5-1 and TRBJ2-1; a possible D gene is TRBD2 (6 bases). Germline CDR1 is SGHRS and CDR2 is YFSETQ. The CDR3 runs to 15 residues. V was trimmed by 2 bases and J by 7 bases, leaving 16 bases between them. The CDR3 bases are TGCGCCAGCAGCTTTCGAAGCCCGGAGGGAAATGAGCAGTTCTTC. It translates to CASSFRSPEGNEQFF.

This sequence joins TRBV18 and TRBJ1-1; TRBD1 aligns across 9 bases. The length of the CDR3 is 15 residues. V gave up 0 bases and J gave up 5 bases; unmatched junction bases: 4. Germline loops: CDR1 KGHSH, CDR2 LQKENI. The CDR3 here is CASSPPAGTGTEAFF. The CDR3 DNA reads as TGTGCCAGCTCACCACCGGCGGGGACAGGGACTGAAGCTTTCTTT.

The CDR3 here is CASSQVTSGKGVNEQFF. The DNA of the CDR3 is TGTGCCAGCAGCCAAGTGACTAGCGGGAAGGGGGTCAATGAGCAGTTCTTC. This chain links TRBV3-1 with TRBJ2-1; TRBD2 agrees at 11 bases. The junction had 8 bases not matched to a gene; V was cut back by 1 base and J by 6 bases. CDR1 and CDR2 (germline): LGHDT, YNNKEL (reference sequence). This CDR3 is built from 17 residues.

This clonotype has at least ten counts. V and J are TRBV4-3 and TRBJ2-7, with no clear D. The V and J ends lost 1 base and 3 bases respectively, with 13 bases between them. The CDR3 covers 15 residues. Germline V gene lookup returns CDR1 LGHNA and CDR2 YSLEER. In DNA, the CDR3 is TGCGCCAGCAGCCAAGTAACGGGTGGGGTCTACGAGCAGTACTTC. It is translated as CASSQVTGGVYEQYF.

The chain couples TRBV20-1 to TRBJ1-4; 8 positions match TRBD1. Germline-derived CDR1 and CDR2 are DFQATT and SNEGSKA (reference sequence). The CDR3 runs 12 residues. In nucleotides, the CDR3 is TGCAGCGCAACAGGGGGTTCTGAAAAACTGTTTTTT. Protein sequence: CSATGGSEKLFF.

The chain has TRBV6-1 and TRBJ2-3, with D maybe TRBD1 (8 bases). Germline CDR1 reads MNHNS; CDR2 reads SASEGT. The V gene lost 6 bases and the J gene lost 1 base, with 11 bases spanning the gap. The CDR3 length is 14 residues. CDR3 sequence (DNA): TGTGCCAGCAGCACAGGGGGGGGCACAGATACGCAGTATTTT. It yields the protein CASSTGGGTDTQYF.

This clonotype has only a few counts. The chain links TRBV20-1 to TRBJ2-3, with D perhaps matching TRBD2 (6 bases). V was trimmed by 1 base and J by 4 bases, leaving 15 bases between them. The germline V gene has CDR1 DFQATT and CDR2 SNEGSKA (reference sequence). CDR3 length: 15 amino acids. The CDR3 protein is CSARVGGSSADTQYF. The CDR3 DNA reads as TGCAGTGCTAGAGTCGGAGGGAGCAGCGCAGATACGCAGTATTTT.

CDR3 DNA sequence: TGTGCCAGCAGGCCGAGGGGGGCGGGCCAAGAGACCCAGTACTTC. Translated: CASRPRGAGQETQYF. The chain uses TRBV27 and TRBJ2-5; D may match TRBD1 or TRBD2 (6 bases each). V lost 6 bases to trimming and J lost 1 base, with 15 bases between them. Germline V gene sequence: CDR1 MNHEY, CDR2 SMNVEV (reference sequence). This CDR3 spans 15 amino acids.

This clonotype was counted a few times. In DNA form, the CDR3 reads TGCAGTGCTGAGGGGACAGGGGGCACCGGGGAGCTGTTTTTT. As protein: CSAEGTGGTGELFF. V and J are TRBV20-1 and TRBJ2-2, with 11 positions matching TRBD1. CDR3 length: 14 amino acids. Germline trimming cut 5 bases from V and 4 bases from J; bases unmatched to any gene: 3. Per germline, CDR1 DFQATT and CDR2 SNEGSKA (reference sequence).

This clonotype has only a few counts. The genes are TRBV5-4 and TRBJ2-2; 7 nucleotides line up with TRBD1. The germline V gene has CDR1 SGHNT and CDR2 YYREEE (reference sequence). Trimming cost V 9 bases and J 0 bases; bases outside gene matches: 5. This CDR3 region has 14 residues. The CDR3 DNA follows: TGTGCCATCTCGGGACAGACGAACACCGGGGAGCTGTTTTTT. Protein sequence: CAISGQTNTGELFF.

This clonotype was recorded a few times. The genes are TRBV10-3 and TRBJ2-1, with D perhaps matching TRBD1 or TRBD2 (6 bases each). The CDR3 runs 14 residues. Germline CDR1 reads ENHRY; CDR2 reads SYGVKD. V was pared by 4 bases and J by 6 bases, with 13 bases between. DNA of the CDR3: TGTGCCATCAGTGGCGAGCCGGGGGCCAATGAGCAGTTCTTC. It codes for CAISGEPGANEQFF.

The chain links TRBV5-1 to TRBJ2-3, with TRBD2 identical over 12 bases. V gave up 5 bases and J gave up 5 bases; unmatched junction bases: 6. Looked up from germline, CDR1 is SGHRS and CDR2 is YFSETQ. The CDR3 is made up of 15 amino acids. The CDR3 region has the DNA TGCGCCAGCAGACCTAGCGGGGGGGCACAAGATACGCAGTATTTT. It encodes CASRPSGGAQDTQYF.

The J gene is TRBJ1-5, the V gene TRBV12-3 or TRBV12-4; no definite D call. The CDR3 has 13 residues. V was clipped by 3 bases and J by 3 bases, with 6 bases between them. The CDR3 here is CASSFSLNQPQHF. CDR3 coding DNA: TGTGCCAGCAGTTTCTCCCTCAATCAGCCCCAGCATTTT.